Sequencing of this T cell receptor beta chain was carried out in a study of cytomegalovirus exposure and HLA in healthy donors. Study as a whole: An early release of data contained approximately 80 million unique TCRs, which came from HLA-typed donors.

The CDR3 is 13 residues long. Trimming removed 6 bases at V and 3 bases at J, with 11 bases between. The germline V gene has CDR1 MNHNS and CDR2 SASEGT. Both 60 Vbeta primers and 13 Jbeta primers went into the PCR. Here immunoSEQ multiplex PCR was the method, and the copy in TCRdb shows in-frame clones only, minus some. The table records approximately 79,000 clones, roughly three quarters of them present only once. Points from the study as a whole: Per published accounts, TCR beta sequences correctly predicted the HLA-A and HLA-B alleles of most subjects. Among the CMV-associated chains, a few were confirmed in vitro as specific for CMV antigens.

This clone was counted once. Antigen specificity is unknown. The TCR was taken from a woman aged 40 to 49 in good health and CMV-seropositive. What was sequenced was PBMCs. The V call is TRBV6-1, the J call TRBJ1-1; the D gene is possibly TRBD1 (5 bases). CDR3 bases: TGTGCCAGCAGACCCACGGGGGACACTGAAGCTTTCTTT. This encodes CASRPTGDTEAFF.